This T cell receptor (beta chain) is from a study of blood T cell repertoires in COVID-19. CDR1 and CDR2 from the germline V gene are MDHEN and SYDVKM. The CDR3 runs 14 residues. J gave up 3 bases and V 8 bases, and 5 bases lay outside the gene matches. This clone was counted once. Profiled with immunoSEQ multiplex PCR; TCRdb holds only in-frame clones, not every one. The top ten hold under 20% of the sample, which has roughly 350,000 clones, 92% seen once. Sequenced material: PBMCs or T cells enriched from blood (not recorded which). V usage is TRBV28 and J usage is TRBJ2-1; 9 positions match TRBD2. This clonotype originated in a woman aged 30 to 39 who had recovered from COVID-19. The CDR3 reads CASSLAGLYNEQFF. CDR3 in DNA: TGTGCCAGCTCGCTAGCGGGACTCTACAATGAGCAGTTCTTC.